A selection of T cell receptor beta chains follows, all from one sample in a study of cytomegalovirus exposure and HLA in healthy donors. TCRdb keeps only in-frame clones here, not all; method: immunoSEQ multiplex PCR. This sample yields fewer than 75,000 clones, of which approximately 79% are seen a single time; less than 3% belongs to the top ten. Sequenced: PBMCs. These receptors all come from a woman in her 30s in good health and CMV-seronegative. CDR3s include the opening cysteine and the closing phenylalanine or tryptophan. A D gene is named only where the DNA matches it firmly. Clone size is shown for a subset of rows, as once, few, many or a class of expanded clone.

j_call,d_call,cdr3_length,v_call,clone_size,cdr3_nt,cdr3_aa
TRBJ2-1,TRBD2,15,TRBV5-4,-,TGTGCCAGCAGCGGCGGGGGAGCGCCGGACGGTGAGCAGTTCTTC,CASSGGGAPDGEQFF
TRBJ2-3,TRBD2,15,TRBV2,-,TGTGCCAGCAGTGTTACGGGAGGGATCACAGATACGCAGTATTTT,CASSVTGGITDTQYF
TRBJ1-1,TRBD1,14,TRBV7-8,-,TGTGCCAGCAGCTTCGACAGGGCAAACACTGGAGCTTTCTTT,CASSFDRANTGAFF
TRBJ2-2,-,14,TRBV11-2,-,TGTGCCAGCAGCTTACAGGGGAACACCGGGGAGCTGTTTTTT,CASSLQGNTGELFF
TRBJ1-2,TRBD1,14,TRBV4-3,-,TGCGCCAGCAGCCAGGGACAGCAAAACTATGGCTACACCTTC,CASSQGQQNYGYTF
TRBJ2-3,-,12,TRBV30,-,TGTGCCTGGGGAGGGGGCAAAGATACGCAGTATTTT,CAWGGGKDTQYF
TRBJ1-5,-,12,TRBV19,-,TGTGCCAGTAGTATTGGAGGTCAGCCCCAGCATTTT,CASSIGGQPQHF
TRBJ2-2,-,15,TRBV18,-,TGTGCCAGCTCTTCCGGGACCGGGAGAGCCGGGGAGCTGTTTTTT,CASSSGTGRAGELFF
TRBJ2-2,TRBD2,16,TRBV7-2,-,TGTGCCAGCAGCTTAGTCTCTAGCGGGGTCACCGGGGAGCTGTTTTTT,CASSLVSSGVTGELFF
TRBJ2-7,-,14,TRBV5-4,-,TGTGCCAGCAGCCCAATACAGGGTTCGTACGAGCAGTACTTC,CASSPIQGSYEQYF
TRBJ2-3,-,14,TRBV6-4,-,TGTGCCAGCAGTGCCGGTGGTAGCACAGATACGCAGTATTTT,CASSAGGSTDTQYF
TRBJ2-2,-,18,TRBV21-1,-,TGTGCCAGCAGCCCTGGGGTTCTAGCGGGCTTCAACACCGGGGAGCTGTTTTTT,CASSPGVLAGFNTGELFF
TRBJ2-1,-,13,TRBV14,-,TGTGCCAGCAGCCAAGCCCGCTACAATGAGCAGTTCTTC,CASSQARYNEQFF
TRBJ1-2,TRBD1,15,TRBV4-1,-,TGCGCCAGCAGCCACCGGGACAGGGGAGGCTATGTCTACACCTTC,CASSHRDRGGYVYTF
TRBJ1-1,TRBD1,15,TRBV7-9,-,TGTGCCAGCAGCCCCGGACAGGGGGGACGCACTGAAGCTTTCTTT,CASSPGQGGRTEAFF
TRBJ2-2,-,15,TRBV19,-,TGTGCCAGTAGGGCACAGGGAAGAGGCACCGGGGAGCTGTTTTTT,CASRAQGRGTGELFF
TRBJ2-3,-,12,TRBV2,-,TGTGCCAGTTCCTCCCGCACAGATACGCAGTATTTT,CASSSRTDTQYF
TRBJ1-1,TRBD1,17,TRBV7-9,-,TGTGCCAGCAGCCCCCTCCGGGACAGGGGCCCGAACACTGAAGCTTTCTTT,CASSPLRDRGPNTEAFF
TRBJ1-6,TRBD1,13,TRBV7-2,few,TGTGCCAGCAGCCCCCGACAGGGTACACCCCTCCACTTT,CASSPRQGTPLHF
TRBJ1-5,-,14,TRBV10-3,-,TGTGCCATCAGTGAGGGACCGCAGGGTCAGCCCCAGCATTTT,CAISEGPQGQPQHF
TRBJ1-4,-,15,TRBV18,few,TGTGCCAGCTCCCCTTCGGGTACCTCTAATGAAAAACTGTTTTTT,CASSPSGTSNEKLFF
TRBJ1-2,TRBD1,15,TRBV7-6,once,TGTGCCAGCAGCCCACGGACAGGGGCAAGTTATGGCTACACCTTC,CASSPRTGASYGYTF
TRBJ2-1,-,15,TRBV5-6,-,TGTGCCAGCAGGCAGGTGCCGAGCTCTTACAATGAGCAGTTCTTC,CASRQVPSSYNEQFF
TRBJ1-4,-,13,TRBV6-5,-,TGTGCCAGCTCCAGGGATGCCAATGAAAAACTGTTTTTT,CASSRDANEKLFF
TRBJ1-1,TRBD1,16,TRBV7-9,-,TGTTCCAGCAGCTTAATAGGACAGGGGAGTAGCACTGAAGCTTTCTTT,CSSSLIGQGSSTEAFF
TRBJ1-5,-,13,TRBV4-1,few,TGCGCCAGCAGCCCCTCCTCGGGGCAGCCCCAGCATTTT,CASSPSSGQPQHF
TRBJ1-2,TRBD1,13,TRBV7-9,once,TGTGCCAGCAGCTTTCGACAGGGGGATGGCTACACCTTC,CASSFRQGDGYTF
TRBJ1-6,TRBD1,16,TRBV9,-,TGTGCCAGCAGCAAGGGACAGGAGGTTCGAGATTCACCCCTCCACTTT,CASSKGQEVRDSPLHF
TRBJ2-7,TRBD1,15,TRBV5-1,-,TGCGCCAGCAGCCTCGGACAGGGGAGCTCCTACGAGCAGTACTTC,CASSLGQGSSYEQYF
TRBJ2-3,-,11,TRBV7-9,-,TGTGCCAGCAGCTCCCAGGGTACGCAGTATTTT,CASSSQGTQYF
TRBJ2-1,-,14,TRBV7-9,-,TGTGCCAGCAGCTTCTTCGGCCGGGACAATGAGCAGTTCTTC,CASSFFGRDNEQFF
TRBJ1-1,-,15,TRBV19,-,TGTGCCAGTAGTATAGACGAGACAGGAAACACTGAAGCTTTCTTT,CASSIDETGNTEAFF
TRBJ1-1,-,14,TRBV30,-,TGTGCCTGGAGTGCGCAGGGGAGATACACTGAAGCTTTCTTT,CAWSAQGRYTEAFF
TRBJ1-5,-,14,TRBV30,-,TGTGCCTGGAGTAGTATGCAGGGGCGTCAGCCCCAGCATTTT,CAWSSMQGRQPQHF
TRBJ2-5,-,15,TRBV29-1,-,TGCAGCGTTTCGCCTCGCGAAGTTCGAATTGAGACCCAGTACTTC,CSVSPREVRIETQYF
TRBJ2-4,TRBD2,20,TRBV4-3,-,TGCGCCAGCAGCCAAGAATCGAGCGGGAGGGCCGAAGCTAAAAAAAACATTCAGTACTTC,CASSQESSGRAEAKKNIQYF
TRBJ2-6,TRBD1,19,TRBV9,-,TGTGCCAGCAGCGTAGTACAGGGGTCACCCTTGTATGGGGCCAACGTCCTGACTTTC,CASSVVQGSPLYGANVLTF
TRBJ1-1,-,14,TRBV9,-,TGTGCCAGCAGCGTAGACCAGGGGAACACTGAAGCTTTCTTT,CASSVDQGNTEAFF
TRBJ2-3,TRBD2,17,TRBV2,-,TGTGCCAGCAGGGGGGGGACTAGCGGGAGTCTTACGGATACGCAGTATTTT,CASRGGTSGSLTDTQYF
TRBJ1-2,-,16,TRBV5-6,-,TGTGCCAGCAGCTTGGGTGCAGGGGAATTTCTCTATGGCTACACCTTC,CASSLGAGEFLYGYTF
TRBJ1-2,TRBD1,16,TRBV4-1,-,TGCGCCAGCAGCCAGGCCGGGACAGGCTTCGACTATGGCTACACCTTC,CASSQAGTGFDYGYTF